Listed below are T cell receptor beta chains from one sample, sequenced in a study of blood T cell repertoires in COVID-19. Using immunoSEQ multiplex PCR, the repertoire was profiled, and TCRdb retains in-frame clones only, with some absent. The profile shows 300,000 to 400,000 clones, around 87% of them singletons. Sequencing was carried out using peripheral blood. These receptors were taken from a woman aged 55-70 years with COVID-19, enrolled during active disease. Each CDR3 is given with its conserved first and last residue. D genes are given only for firm matches. Clone size is stated in some rows and not others, as once, few, many or a class when expanded.

J: TRBJ1-5; D: -; V: TRBV24-1; size: -; DNA: TGTGCCACGTCGGACCCGGGGGACAATCAGCCCCAGCATTTT; CDR3: CATSDPGDNQPQHF
J: TRBJ1-6; D: TRBD1; V: TRBV4-1; size: -; DNA: TGCGCCAGCAGCCAACCCAGGGACAGGGATTCACCCCTCCACTTT; CDR3: CASSQPRDRDSPLHF
J: TRBJ2-6; D: TRBD1; V: TRBV5-1; size: -; DNA: TGCGCCAGCAGCCTCTGGACAGGGGGGCCTGGGGCCAACGTCCTGACTTTC; CDR3: CASSLWTGGPGANVLTF
J: TRBJ2-7; D: -; V: TRBV7-3; size: -; DNA: TGTGCCAGCAGGGCGGGGGCCTCCTACGAGCAGTACTTC; CDR3: CASRAGASYEQYF
J: TRBJ2-3; D: TRBD2; V: TRBV7-6; size: few; DNA: TGTGCCAGCAGCCCGACTAGCGGCTTTATCACAGATACGCAGTATTTT; CDR3: CASSPTSGFITDTQYF
J: TRBJ2-3; D: TRBD1; V: TRBV7-7; size: -; DNA: TGTGCTAGCAGCTTAGGGGGCAGAACAGATACGCAGTATTTT; CDR3: CASSLGGRTDTQYF
J: TRBJ1-3; D: TRBD1; V: TRBV11-2; size: -; DNA: TGTGCCAGCAGCTTTAATGGACAGGGGTACGGCTCTGGAAACACCATATATTTT; CDR3: CASSFNGQGYGSGNTIYF
J: TRBJ2-1; D: TRBD1; V: TRBV5-4; size: -; DNA: TGTGCCAGCAGCACCCGACAGGGGACATCCTACAATGAGCAGTTCTTC; CDR3: CASSTRQGTSYNEQFF
J: TRBJ1-4; D: -; V: TRBV5-1; size: -; DNA: TGCGCCAGCAGCCTGTCAGGGGCAGGGAATGAAAAACTGTTTTTT; CDR3: CASSLSGAGNEKLFF
J: TRBJ2-1; D: TRBD2; V: TRBV7-9; size: -; DNA: TGTGCCAGCAGCTTACGGGGTAGCGGGGGCGATGAGCAGTTCTTC; CDR3: CASSLRGSGGDEQFF
J: TRBJ2-7; D: -; V: TRBV30; size: -; DNA: TGTGCCTGGACAGGGTTTTCCTACGAGCAGTACTTC; CDR3: CAWTGFSYEQYF
J: TRBJ1-1; D: -; V: TRBV6-5; size: -; DNA: TGTGCCAGCAGCTCATCCCGACAGGCAACTGAAGCTTTCTTT; CDR3: CASSSSRQATEAFF
J: TRBJ2-3; D: TRBD2; V: TRBV20-1; size: -; DNA: TGCAGTGCTAGTGGGGCGGGGGGCACAGATACGCAGTATTTT; CDR3: CSASGAGGTDTQYF
J: TRBJ2-3; D: -; V: TRBV24-1; size: -; DNA: TGTGCCACCGCGGCGGCGGGGGCGAAAGATACGCAGTATTTT; CDR3: CATAAAGAKDTQYF
J: TRBJ1-4; D: -; V: TRBV2; size: once; DNA: TGTGCCAGCAGGGAGGAGGCTGGCACTAATGAAAAACTGTTTTTT; CDR3: CASREEAGTNEKLFF
J: TRBJ1-5; D: TRBD1; V: TRBV28; size: -; DNA: TGTGCCAGCAGTTTCGGGACAGGGGACTGGCCCCAGCATTTT; CDR3: CASSFGTGDWPQHF
J: TRBJ1-2; D: TRBD1; V: TRBV5-1; size: -; DNA: TGCGCCAGCAGTTCTTATATGACAGGGGTGGGCGTTGGCTACACCTTC; CDR3: CASSSYMTGVGVGYTF
J: TRBJ1-2; D: -; V: TRBV18; size: -; DNA: TGTGCCAGCTCACCTGGGGGGACGGCTACCTCCGGCTACACCTTC; CDR3: CASSPGGTATSGYTF